The 25 T cell receptor beta chains presented below share a single source sample, sequenced in a study of cytomegalovirus exposure and HLA in healthy donors. 13 Jbeta primers and 60 Vbeta primers were used for the PCR. Profiled with immunoSEQ multiplex PCR; TCRdb holds only in-frame clones, not every one. Counted here are over 70,000 clones, 74% occurring once; the ten biggest clones make up about an eighth. Source material: PBMCs. The receptors were gathered from a human donor in good health.

The V and J genes are TRBV6-1 and TRBJ2-7; 8 nucleotides match TRBD1. V was pared by 2 bases and J by 2 bases, with 5 bases of the junction left unmatched. CDR1 and CDR2 (germline): MNHNS, SASEGT. This CDR3 contains 15 residues. The CDR3 region is CASSESETGAYEQYF. The CDR3 nucleotides are TGTGCCAGCAGTGAATCCGAGACAGGGGCCTACGAGCAGTACTTC.

V is TRBV6-1 and J is TRBJ1-2, with 10 bases identical to TRBD1. The CDR3 totals 15 residues. The junction had 8 bases not matched to a gene; V was cut back by 4 bases and J by 6 bases. From germline, CDR1 is MNHNS and CDR2 SASEGT. The CDR3 protein is CASSGLGQGYDGYTF. In DNA, the CDR3 is TGTGCCAGCAGTGGATTGGGACAGGGGTATGATGGCTACACCTTC.

V and J are TRBV2 and TRBJ2-1; TRBD2 aligns across 8 bases. This CDR3 comprises 13 residues. The trim removed 8 bases at V and 4 bases at J, leaving 4 bases unmatched. Germline values: CDR1 SNHLY, CDR2 FYNNEI. The CDR3 DNA reads TGTGCCAGCGGGCTAGCGGGTTACAATGAGCAGTTCTTC. Encoded protein: CASGLAGYNEQFF.

The chain joins TRBV6-1 to TRBJ2-4; 7 bases are shared with TRBD1. J gave up 6 bases and V 7 bases, and 6 bases lay outside the gene matches. CDR3 length: 13 residues. CDR1 and CDR2 (germline): MNHNS, SASEGT. The DNA for the CDR3 is TGTGCCAGCATCCCGGACAGGAGAAACATTCAGTACTTC. Protein product: CASIPDRRNIQYF.

The chain recombines TRBV2 with TRBJ1-1; TRBD1 agrees at 11 bases. V was clipped by 8 bases and J by 4 bases; unmatched bases: 12. Germline lookup yields CDR1 SNHLY and CDR2 FYNNEI. CDR3 length: 16 amino acids. The CDR3 sequence is CASRLGQGGKGTEAFF. Here the CDR3 DNA reads TGTGCCAGCCGCCTGGGACAGGGGGGTAAAGGCACTGAAGCTTTCTTT.

This chain uses TRBV6-1 with TRBJ1-2; 8 bases map to TRBD1. Germline-derived CDR1 and CDR2 are MNHNS and SASEGT. The CDR3 totals 12 residues. With V trimmed by 7 bases and J by 5 bases, 3 bases remained unmatched. The CDR3 region has the DNA TGTGCCAGCACCACAGGGGGGTATGGCTACACCTTC. It codes for CASTTGGYGYTF.

This sequence joins TRBV30 and TRBJ2-7; 9 bases are a match to TRBD1. This CDR3 is built from 14 residues. Germline-derived CDR1 and CDR2 are GTSNPN and SVGIG (reference sequence). The V gene end was trimmed by 3 bases and the J gene end by 7 bases; junction bases not matched to a gene: 10. CDR3 coding DNA: TGTGCCTGGAGGGGGGTACAGGGGGCGCAGGAGCAGTACTTC. It specifies CAWRGVQGAQEQYF.

The gene calls are TRBV5-5 and TRBJ2-7, with D perhaps TRBD2 (5 bases). Between the trimmed V and J ends, which lost 4 bases and 2 bases, there was a span of 13 bases. Germline V gene data show CDR1 as SGHKS and CDR2 as YYEKEE (reference sequence). This CDR3 is 14 amino acids long. CDR3 nucleotide sequence: TGTGCCAGCAGCCCCCCGGGGATACCCTACGAGCAGTACTTC. It translates to CASSPPGIPYEQYF.

A remark on this clone: One junction end does not reproduce the germline sequence, and a read error may be involved. The gene calls are TRBV7-8 and TRBJ2-7; the match to TRBD2 covers 8 bases. The CDR3 is made up of 12 amino acids. The germline CDR1 and CDR2 sequences are SGHVS and FQNEAQ. The CDR3 DNA is TGTGCCAGCAGCTTTACTAGCGGTGGCCCCTTTTTC. Translation gives CASSFTSGGPFF.

With respect to this clone: At the DNA level, this CDR3 is encoded by other sequences in the same sample as well. J is TRBJ1-4 and V is TRBV19; 8 bases match TRBD1. V was clipped by 5 bases and J by 8 bases; unmatched bases: 10. The length of the CDR3 is 15 residues. In germline, CDR1 is LNHDA, CDR2 SQIVND (reference sequence). DNA of the CDR3: TGTGCCAGTAGTGGACTTGGACAGGGCCGAGAAAAACTGTTTTTT. Its protein product is CASSGLGQGREKLFF.

This chain uses TRBV7-2 with TRBJ2-7; 11 bases agree with TRBD1. J lost 2 bases, V lost 4 bases, and 4 bases had no gene match. Germline V CDR1 and CDR2: SGHTA, FQGNSA. This CDR3 spans 15 amino acids. CDR3 sequence: CASSSGTGGAYEQYF. The CDR3 nucleotides read TGTGCCAGCAGCTCCGGGACAGGGGGAGCCTACGAGCAGTACTTC.

This clone showed up just a few times. The chain has TRBV5-6 and TRBJ2-7, with TRBD2 matching 12 bases. CDR3 length: 17 residues. CDR1 is SGHDT, CDR2 YYEEEE, per germline. The V and J ends lost 3 bases and 5 bases, in that order; junction bases with no gene match: 12. This CDR3 reads CASSSLAGGPGGNEQYF. DNA for the CDR3: TGTGCCAGCAGCTCCCTAGCGGGAGGGCCCGGGGGGAACGAGCAGTACTTC.

There are a few counts of this clone. The chain uses TRBV27 and TRBJ1-4; TRBD1 aligns across 11 bases. V lost 2 bases, J lost 8 bases, and 4 bases stayed unmatched. The germline CDR1 and CDR2 sequences are MNHEY and SMNVEV (reference sequence). This CDR3 region has 15 residues. The CDR3 DNA sequence: TGTGCCAGCAGTTTAGAGGGACAGGGGGAGGAAAAACTGTTTTTT. It yields the protein CASSLEGQGEEKLFF. The whole variable domain, remainder taken from reference TRBV27 and TRBJ1-4, is EAQVTQNPRYLITVTGKKLTVTCSQNMNHEYMSWYRQDPGLGLRQIYYSMNVEVTDKGDVPEGYKVSRKEKRNFPLILESPSPNQTSLYFCASSLEGQGEEKLFFGSGTQLSVL.

The rearrangement links TRBV10-3 to TRBJ1-4; no reliable D call. CDR3 size: 11 residues. V lost 3 bases and J 8 bases, leaving 4 bases between the germline ends. Germline V lookup: CDR1 ENHRY, CDR2 SYGVKD. Here the CDR3 DNA reads TGTGCCATCAGTGATCGGGAAAAACTGTTTTTT. Residues: CAISDREKLFF.

This clone has more than one count but fewer than ten. The V gene is TRBV27, the J gene TRBJ1-2; D not resolved. CDR1 is MNHEY, CDR2 SMNVEV, per germline (reference sequence). The CDR3 runs to 15 residues. The ends were cut back, 2 bases at V and 4 bases at J, with 14 bases in the middle. The CDR3 spells CASSLLSRSLYGYTF. The CDR3 bases are TGTGCCAGCAGTTTACTGTCTAGGAGCCTCTATGGCTACACCTTC.

In its sample, this clone was seen once. The chain joins TRBV9 to TRBJ2-7; 8 bases fit TRBD2. J was trimmed by 6 bases and V by 0 bases; bases with no gene match: 11. This CDR3 spans 16 amino acids. Germline CDR1 SGDLS, CDR2 YYNGEE. The DNA for the CDR3 is TGTGCCAGCAGCGTAGCCGGAAGCGGGAGAAGGGTCGAGCAGTACTTC. Protein: CASSVAGSGRRVEQYF. Complete variable domain (other parts from reference TRBV9 and TRBJ2-7): DSGVTQTPKHLITATGQRVTLRCSPRSGDLSVYWYQQSLDQGLQFLIQYYNGEERAKGNILERFSAQQFPDLHSELNLSSLELGDSALYFCASSVAGSGRRVEQYFGPGTRLTVT.

The chain joins TRBV5-4 to TRBJ1-2; the D is unclear. The germline gives CDR1 SGHNT, CDR2 YYREEE (reference sequence). CDR3 length: 13 residues. Trimming took 1 base from V and 2 from J, leaving 6 bases between them. CDR3 sequence: CASSLTQNYGYTF. CDR3 nucleotide sequence: TGTGCCAGCAGCTTGACCCAGAACTATGGCTACACCTTC.

This clone has more than one count but fewer than ten. This CDR3 is CASSWTVDSNQPQHF. The CDR3 bases are TGTGCCAGCAGTTGGACAGTCGATAGCAATCAGCCCCAGCATTTT. The chain combines TRBV27 with TRBJ1-5, with D perhaps matching TRBD1 (6 bases). Deletions cut 4 bases from V and 0 bases from J, with 10 bases between. Germline CDR1 and CDR2: MNHEY and SMNVEV (reference sequence). This CDR3 contains 15 residues.

The chain uses TRBV4-1 and TRBJ1-4; D ambiguous. The CDR3 loop spans 15 amino acids. Germline-derived CDR1 and CDR2 are MGHRA and YSYEKL. Trimming took off 4 bases at V and 0 bases at J, with 9 bases between the two ends. The CDR3 region is CASSRRGATNEKLFF. The CDR3 nucleotides read TGCGCCAGCAGCCGGAGAGGCGCAACTAATGAAAAACTGTTTTTT.

This clone was detected a few times. The chain carries TRBV6-6 and TRBJ2-1; 13 nucleotides align to TRBD2. The CDR3 spans 15 residues. V shed 6 bases, J shed 6 bases, and the junction held 5 bases outside the gene matches. Germline CDR1 MNHNY, CDR2 SVGAGI (reference sequence). The CDR3 reads CASSLLAGGGNEQFF. The DNA of the CDR3 is TGTGCCAGCAGCCTACTAGCGGGAGGGGGCAATGAGCAGTTCTTC.

The chain joins TRBV25-1 to TRBJ2-3; 7 bases are shared with TRBD2. CDR1 and CDR2 from the germline V gene are MGHDK and SYGVNS. V lost 5 bases, J lost 3 bases, and 11 bases stayed unmatched. The CDR3 runs 16 residues. DNA for the CDR3: TGTGCCAGCAGTTTCGATGGGCGGGAGAGTACAGATACGCAGTATTTT. Its protein is CASSFDGRESTDTQYF. Full variable domain (missing parts from reference TRBV25-1 and TRBJ2-3): EADIYQTPRYLVIGTGKKITLECSQTMGHDKMYWYQQDPGMELHLIHYSYGVNSTEKGDLSSESTVSRIRTEHFPLTLESARPSHTSQYLCASSFDGRESTDTQYFGPGTRLTVL.

The rearrangement uses TRBV5-6 and TRBJ2-2; TRBD1 is a possible D gene (6 bases). CDR3 length: 15 residues. Germline V gene sequence: CDR1 SGHDT, CDR2 YYEEEE. Trimming stripped 4 bases from V and 6 bases from J, with 16 bases between. In DNA, the CDR3 is TGTGCCAGCAGCCCGCACCTGACAGGTCCCGGGGAGCTGTTTTTT. Translated, it gives CASSPHLTGPGELFF.

The rearrangement uses TRBV11-2 and TRBJ1-1, with D unclear. The CDR3 loop spans 13 amino acids. Germline CDR1 and CDR2: SGHAT and FQNNGV. Trimming stripped 3 bases from V and 1 base from J, with 6 bases between. In nucleotides, the CDR3 is TGTGCCAGCAGCTTCCGTCCGAACACTGAAGCTTTCTTT. It translates to CASSFRPNTEAFF.

The J gene is TRBJ2-3, the V gene TRBV29-1, with a tentative D call TRBD2 (5 bases). There are 12 residues in the CDR3. Germline V gives CDR1 SQVTM, CDR2 ANQGSEA. Trimming cost V 3 bases and J 2 bases, with 6 bases left between them. The CDR3 spells CSVEDFTDTQYF. The CDR3 bases are TGCAGCGTTGAGGACTTCACAGATACGCAGTATTTT.

This chain joins TRBV5-1 and TRBJ1-4; TRBD1 is a possible D gene (6 bases). CDR3 length: 15 amino acids. The germline V gene has CDR1 SGHRS and CDR2 YFSETQ. The V end lost 1 base, the J end lost 7 bases, and 14 bases lay between the germline ends. This CDR3 is CASSLSPGALEKLFF. CDR3 DNA sequence: TGCGCCAGCAGCTTGTCCCCAGGGGCCCTTGAAAAACTGTTTTTT.